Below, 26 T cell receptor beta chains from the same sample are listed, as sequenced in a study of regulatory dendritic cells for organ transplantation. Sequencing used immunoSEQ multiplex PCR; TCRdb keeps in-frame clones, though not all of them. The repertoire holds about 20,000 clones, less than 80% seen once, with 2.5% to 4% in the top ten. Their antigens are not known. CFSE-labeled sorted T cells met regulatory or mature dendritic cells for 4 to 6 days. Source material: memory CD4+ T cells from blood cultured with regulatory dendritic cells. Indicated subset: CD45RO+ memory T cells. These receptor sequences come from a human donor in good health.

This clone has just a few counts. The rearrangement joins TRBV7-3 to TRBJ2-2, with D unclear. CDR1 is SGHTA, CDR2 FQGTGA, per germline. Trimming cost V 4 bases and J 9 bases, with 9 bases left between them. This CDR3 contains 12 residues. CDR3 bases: TGTGCCAGCAGCTCCCAAAGCCGGGAGCTGTTTTTT. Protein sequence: CASSSQSRELFF. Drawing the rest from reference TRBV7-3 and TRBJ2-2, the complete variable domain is GAGVSQTPSNKVTEKGKYVELRCDPISGHTALYWYRQSLGQGPEFLIYFQGTGAADDSGLPNDRFFAVRPEGSVSTLKIQRTERGDSAVYLCASSSQSRELFFGEGSRLTVL.

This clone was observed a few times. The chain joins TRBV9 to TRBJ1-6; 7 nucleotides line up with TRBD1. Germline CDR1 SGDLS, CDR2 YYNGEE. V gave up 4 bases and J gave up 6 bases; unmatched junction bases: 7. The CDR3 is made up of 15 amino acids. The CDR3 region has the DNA TGTGCCAGCAGCTCGGAGGGGGCGCCTAATTCACCCCTCCACTTT. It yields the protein CASSSEGAPNSPLHF.

DNA of the CDR3: TGTGCCAGCTCACCACCGTTGCTAGCGGGAGTCCCCGGGGAGCTGTTTTTT. Encoded protein: CASSPPLLAGVPGELFF. V is TRBV18 and J is TRBJ2-2; 10 bases are shared with TRBD2. The CDR3 has 17 amino acids. CDR1 and CDR2 (germline): KGHSH, LQKENI. V lost 0 bases, J lost 6 bases, and 7 bases stayed unmatched.

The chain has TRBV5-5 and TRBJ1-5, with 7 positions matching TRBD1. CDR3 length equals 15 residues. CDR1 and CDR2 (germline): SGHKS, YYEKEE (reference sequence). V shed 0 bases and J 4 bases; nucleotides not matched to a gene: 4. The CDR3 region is CASSLVAGGNQPQHF. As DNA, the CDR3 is TGTGCCAGCAGCTTGGTGGCAGGGGGTAATCAGCCCCAGCATTTT.

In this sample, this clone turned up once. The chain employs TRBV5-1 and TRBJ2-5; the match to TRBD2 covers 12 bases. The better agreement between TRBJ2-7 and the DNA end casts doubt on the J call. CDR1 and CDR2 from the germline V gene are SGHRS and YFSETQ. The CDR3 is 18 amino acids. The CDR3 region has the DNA TGCGCCAGCAGCCGACTAGCGGGAGCTGTGGTTGGAGCTCACGAGCAGTACTTC. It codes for CASSRLAGAVVGAHEQYF.

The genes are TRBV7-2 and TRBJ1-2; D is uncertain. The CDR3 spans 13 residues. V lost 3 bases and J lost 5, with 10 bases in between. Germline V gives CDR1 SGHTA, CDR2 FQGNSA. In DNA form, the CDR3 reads TGTGCCAGCAGCTTGGGGAGTTCATATGGCTACACCTTC. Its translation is CASSLGSSYGYTF.

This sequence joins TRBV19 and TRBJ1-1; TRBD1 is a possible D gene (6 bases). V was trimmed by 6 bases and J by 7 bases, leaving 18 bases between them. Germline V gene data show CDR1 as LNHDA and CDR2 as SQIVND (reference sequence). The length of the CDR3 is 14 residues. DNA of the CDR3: TGTGCCAGTAGCAGCCCCTTCGGGACAAATGAAGCTTTCTTT. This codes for CASSSPFGTNEAFF. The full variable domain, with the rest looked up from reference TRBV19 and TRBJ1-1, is DGGITQSPKYLFRKEGQNVTLSCEQNLNHDAMYWYRQDPGQGLRLIYYSQIVNDFQKGDIAEGYSVSREKKESFPLTVTSAQKNPTAFYLCASSSPFGTNEAFFGQGTRLTVV.

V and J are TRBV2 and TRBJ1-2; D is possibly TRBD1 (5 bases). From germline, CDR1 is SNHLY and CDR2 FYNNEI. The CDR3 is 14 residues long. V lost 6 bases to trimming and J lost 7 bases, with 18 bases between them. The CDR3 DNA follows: TGTGCCAGCAGAAGTGGGCAGGGAGCTATTGGCTACACCTTC. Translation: CASRSGQGAIGYTF. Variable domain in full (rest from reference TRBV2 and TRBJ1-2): EPEVTQTPSHQVTQMGQEVILRCVPISNHLYFYWYRQILGQKVEFLVSFYNNEISEKSEIFDDQFSVERPDGSNFTLKIRSTKLEDSAMYFCASRSGQGAIGYTFGSGTRLTVV.

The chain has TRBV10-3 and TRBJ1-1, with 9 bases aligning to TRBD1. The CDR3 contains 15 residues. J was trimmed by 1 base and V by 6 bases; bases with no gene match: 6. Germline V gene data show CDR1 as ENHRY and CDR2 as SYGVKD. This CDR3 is CAIRDQDRGNTEAFF. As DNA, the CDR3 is TGTGCCATCAGGGACCAGGACAGGGGGAACACTGAAGCTTTCTTT.

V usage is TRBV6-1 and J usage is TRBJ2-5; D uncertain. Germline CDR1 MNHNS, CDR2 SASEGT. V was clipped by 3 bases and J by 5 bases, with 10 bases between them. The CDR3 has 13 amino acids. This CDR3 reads CASSDNSAETQYF. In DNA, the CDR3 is TGTGCCAGCAGTGATAATTCGGCGGAGACCCAGTACTTC.

In DNA, the CDR3 is TGTGCCAGCAGTTCATACGGGAGATCGGGGGCCAACGTCCTGACTTTC. It is translated as CASSSYGRSGANVLTF. The J gene is TRBJ2-6, the V gene TRBV27, with D possibly matching TRBD2 (6 bases). V was shortened by 4 bases and J by 4 bases, with 14 bases between the two germline ends. Germline V gene data show CDR1 as MNHEY and CDR2 as SMNVEV (reference sequence). The CDR3 has 16 residues. Drawing the rest from reference TRBV27 and TRBJ2-6, the complete variable domain is EAQVTQNPRYLITVTGKKLTVTCSQNMNHEYMSWYRQDPGLGLRQIYYSMNVEVTDKGDVPEGYKVSRKEKRNFPLILESPSPNQTSLYFCASSSYGRSGANVLTFGAGSRLTVL.

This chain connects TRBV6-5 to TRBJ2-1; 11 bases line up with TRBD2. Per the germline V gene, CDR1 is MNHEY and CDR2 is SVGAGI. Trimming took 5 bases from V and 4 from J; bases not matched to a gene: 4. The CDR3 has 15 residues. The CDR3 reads CASSPTSGEYNEQFF. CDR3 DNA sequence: TGTGCCAGCAGTCCGACTAGCGGGGAGTACAATGAGCAGTTCTTC.

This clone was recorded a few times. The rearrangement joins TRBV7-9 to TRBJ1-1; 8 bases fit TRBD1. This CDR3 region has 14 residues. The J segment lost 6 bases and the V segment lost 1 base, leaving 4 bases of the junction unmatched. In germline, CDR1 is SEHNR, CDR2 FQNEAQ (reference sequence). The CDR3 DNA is TGTGCCAGCAGCTTAGACAGGGGGTGGCCTGAAGCTTTCTTT. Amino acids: CASSLDRGWPEAFF. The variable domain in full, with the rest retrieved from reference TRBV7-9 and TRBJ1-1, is DTGVSQNPRHKITKRGQNVTFRCDPISEHNRLYWYRQTLGQGPEFLTYFQNEAQLEKSRLLSDRFSAERPKGSFSTLEIQRTEQGDSAMYLCASSLDRGWPEAFFGQGTRLTVV.

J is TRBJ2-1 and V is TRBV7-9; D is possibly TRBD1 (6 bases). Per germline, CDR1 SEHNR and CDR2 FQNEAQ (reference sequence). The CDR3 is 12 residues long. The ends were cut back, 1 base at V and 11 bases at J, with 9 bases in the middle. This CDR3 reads CASSLGRGKQFF. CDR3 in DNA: TGTGCCAGCAGCTTAGGCAGGGGAAAGCAGTTCTTC.

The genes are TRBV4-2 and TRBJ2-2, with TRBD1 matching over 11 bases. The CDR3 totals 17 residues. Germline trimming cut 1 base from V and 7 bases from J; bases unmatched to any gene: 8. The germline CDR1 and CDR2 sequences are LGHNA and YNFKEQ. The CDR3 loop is CASSQAPGQGVVGELFF. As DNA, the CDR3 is TGTGCCAGCAGCCAAGCACCGGGACAGGGGGTTGTCGGGGAGCTGTTTTTT.

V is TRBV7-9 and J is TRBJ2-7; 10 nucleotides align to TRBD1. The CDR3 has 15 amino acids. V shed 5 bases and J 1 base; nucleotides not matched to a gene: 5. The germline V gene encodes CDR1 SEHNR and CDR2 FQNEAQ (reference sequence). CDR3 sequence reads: CASSRGQGGSYEQYF. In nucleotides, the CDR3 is TGTGCCAGCAGCCGTGGACAGGGGGGATCCTACGAGCAGTACTTC.

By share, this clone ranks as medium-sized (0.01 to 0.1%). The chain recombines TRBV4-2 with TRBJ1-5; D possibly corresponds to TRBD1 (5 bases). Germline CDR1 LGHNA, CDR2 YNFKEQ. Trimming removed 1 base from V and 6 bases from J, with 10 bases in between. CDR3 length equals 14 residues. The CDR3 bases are TGTGCCAGCAGCCAAGGGCCAGGGCGTCAGCCCCAGCATTTT. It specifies CASSQGPGRQPQHF.

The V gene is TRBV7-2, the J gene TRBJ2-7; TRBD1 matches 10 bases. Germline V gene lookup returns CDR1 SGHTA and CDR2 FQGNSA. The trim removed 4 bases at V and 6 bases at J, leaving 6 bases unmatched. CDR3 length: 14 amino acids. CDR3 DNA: TGTGCCAGCAGCTCACGACAGGGGGCCTCCGAGCAGTACTTC. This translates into CASSSRQGASEQYF.

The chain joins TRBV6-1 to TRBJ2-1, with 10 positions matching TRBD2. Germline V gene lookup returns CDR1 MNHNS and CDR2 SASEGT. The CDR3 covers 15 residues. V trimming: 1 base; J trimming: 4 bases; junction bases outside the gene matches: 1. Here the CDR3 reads CASSEEAGGYNEQFF. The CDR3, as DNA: TGTGCCAGCAGTGAAGAAGCGGGGGGGTACAATGAGCAGTTCTTC.

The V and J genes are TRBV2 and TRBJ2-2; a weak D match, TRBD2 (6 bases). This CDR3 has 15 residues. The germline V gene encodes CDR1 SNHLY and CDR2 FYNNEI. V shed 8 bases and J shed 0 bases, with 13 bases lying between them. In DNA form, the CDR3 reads TGTGCCAGCGTGCGCGGGACTTCGAACACCGGGGAGCTGTTTTTT. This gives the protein CASVRGTSNTGELFF.

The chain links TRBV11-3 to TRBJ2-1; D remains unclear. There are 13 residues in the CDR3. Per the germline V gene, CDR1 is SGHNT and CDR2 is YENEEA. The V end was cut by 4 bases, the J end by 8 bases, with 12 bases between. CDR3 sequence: CASSSWDMDEQFF. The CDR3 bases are TGTGCCAGCAGCTCCTGGGATATGGATGAGCAGTTCTTC.

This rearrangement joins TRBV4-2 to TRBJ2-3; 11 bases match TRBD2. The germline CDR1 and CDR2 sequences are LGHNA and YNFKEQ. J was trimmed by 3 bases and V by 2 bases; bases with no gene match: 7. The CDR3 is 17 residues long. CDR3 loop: CASSQRTVAGGTDTQYF. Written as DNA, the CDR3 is TGTGCCAGCAGCCAAAGGACGGTAGCGGGGGGGACAGATACGCAGTATTTT.

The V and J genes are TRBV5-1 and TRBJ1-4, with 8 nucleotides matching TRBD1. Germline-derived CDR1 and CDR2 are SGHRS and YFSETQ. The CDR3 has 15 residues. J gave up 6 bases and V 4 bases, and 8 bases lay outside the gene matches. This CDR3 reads CASSGPGTGHEKLFF. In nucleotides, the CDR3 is TGCGCCAGCAGCGGACCCGGGACAGGCCATGAAAAACTGTTTTTT. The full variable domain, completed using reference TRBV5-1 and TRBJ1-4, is KAGVTQTPRYLIKTRGQQVTLSCSPISGHRSVSWYQQTPGQGLQFLFEYFSETQRNKGNFPGRFSGRQFSNSRSEMNVSTLELGDSALYLCASSGPGTGHEKLFFGSGTQLSVL.

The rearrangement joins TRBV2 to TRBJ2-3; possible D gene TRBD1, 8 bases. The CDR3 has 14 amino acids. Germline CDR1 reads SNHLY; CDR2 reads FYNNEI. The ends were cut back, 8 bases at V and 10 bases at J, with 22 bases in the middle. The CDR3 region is CASLGQESGMSQYF. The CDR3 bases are TGTGCCAGCCTGGGACAGGAGAGCGGGATGTCGCAGTATTTT.

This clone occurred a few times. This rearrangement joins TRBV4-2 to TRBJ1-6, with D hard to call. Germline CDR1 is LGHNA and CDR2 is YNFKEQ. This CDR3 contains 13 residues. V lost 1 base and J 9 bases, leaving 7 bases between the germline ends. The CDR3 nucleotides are TGTGCCAGCAGCCAAGGTCCGTTTTCACCCCTCCACTTT. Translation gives CASSQGPFSPLHF.

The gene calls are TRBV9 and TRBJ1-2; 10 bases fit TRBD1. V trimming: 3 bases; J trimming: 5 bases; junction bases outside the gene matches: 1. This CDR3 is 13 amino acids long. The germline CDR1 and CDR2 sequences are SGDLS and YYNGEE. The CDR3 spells CASSEGQGYGYTF. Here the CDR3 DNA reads TGTGCCAGCAGCGAGGGACAGGGGTATGGCTACACCTTC.